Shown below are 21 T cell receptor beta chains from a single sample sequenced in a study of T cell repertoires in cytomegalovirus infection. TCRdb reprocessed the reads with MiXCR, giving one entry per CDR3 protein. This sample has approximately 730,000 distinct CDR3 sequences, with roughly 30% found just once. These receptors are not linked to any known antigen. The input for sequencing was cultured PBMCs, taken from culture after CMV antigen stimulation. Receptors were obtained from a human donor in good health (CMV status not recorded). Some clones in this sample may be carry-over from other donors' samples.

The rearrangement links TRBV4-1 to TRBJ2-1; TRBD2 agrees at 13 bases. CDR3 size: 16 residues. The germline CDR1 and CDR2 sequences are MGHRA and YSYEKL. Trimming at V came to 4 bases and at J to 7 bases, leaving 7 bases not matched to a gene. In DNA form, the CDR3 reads TGCGCCAGCAGCCTCCCACTAGCGGGAGGGGGAAATGAGCAGTTCTTC. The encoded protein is CASSLPLAGGGNEQFF.

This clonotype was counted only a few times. Written as DNA, the CDR3 is TGTGCCAGCAGCCCGAACGGGGGGATAAGTGAAAAACTGTTTTTT. This codes for CASSPNGGISEKLFF. V is TRBV7-2 and J is TRBJ1-4, with a weak D call TRBD1 (5 bases). This CDR3 spans 15 amino acids. CDR1 is SGHTA and CDR2 is FQGNSA in the germline V gene. V was cut by 5 bases and J by 7 bases, with 17 bases left in between.

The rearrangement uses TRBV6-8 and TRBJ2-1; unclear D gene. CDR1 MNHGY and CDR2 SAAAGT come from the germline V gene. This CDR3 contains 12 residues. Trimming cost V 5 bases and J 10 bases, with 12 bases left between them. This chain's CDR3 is CASSNPDVEQFF. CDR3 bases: TGTGCCAGCAGTAACCCGGACGTAGAGCAGTTCTTC.

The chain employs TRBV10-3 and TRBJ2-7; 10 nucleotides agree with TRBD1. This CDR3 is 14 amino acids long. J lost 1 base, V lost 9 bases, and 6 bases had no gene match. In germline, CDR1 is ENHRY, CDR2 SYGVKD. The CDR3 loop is CAIRPGQGSYEQYF. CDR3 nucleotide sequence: TGTGCCATTAGACCGGGACAGGGGTCCTACGAGCAGTACTTC.

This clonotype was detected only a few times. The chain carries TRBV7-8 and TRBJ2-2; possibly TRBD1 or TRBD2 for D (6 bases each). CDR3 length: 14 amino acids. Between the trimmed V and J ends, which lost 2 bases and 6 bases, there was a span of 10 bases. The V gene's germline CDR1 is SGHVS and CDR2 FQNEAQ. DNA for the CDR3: TGTGCCAGCAGCTTATGGGGGGCCCCCGGGGAGCTGTTTTTT. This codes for CASSLWGAPGELFF.

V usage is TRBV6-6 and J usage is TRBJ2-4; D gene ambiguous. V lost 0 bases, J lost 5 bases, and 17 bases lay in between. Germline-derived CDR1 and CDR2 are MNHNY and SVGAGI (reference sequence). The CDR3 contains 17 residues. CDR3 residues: CASSYSISGVAQNIQYF. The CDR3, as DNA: TGTGCCAGCAGTTACTCGATTTCAGGCGTTGCCCAAAACATTCAGTACTTC.

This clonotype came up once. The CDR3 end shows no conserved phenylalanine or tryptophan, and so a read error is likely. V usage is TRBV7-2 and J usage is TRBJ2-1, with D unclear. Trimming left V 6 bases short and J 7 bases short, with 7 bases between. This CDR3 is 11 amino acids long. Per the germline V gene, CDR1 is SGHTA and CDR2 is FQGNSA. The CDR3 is CASSLRNEQFC. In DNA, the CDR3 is TGTGCCAGCAGTTTGAGGAATGAGCAGTTCTGC.

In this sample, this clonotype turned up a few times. The CDR3 bases are TGTGCCAGCAGCCGCGGGAGCGGACGGGATGAAAAACTGTTTTTT. Translated: CASSRGSGRDEKLFF. The rearrangement uses TRBV28 and TRBJ1-4; D unclear. Trimming cost V 6 bases and J 6 bases, with 17 bases left between them. This CDR3 is 15 amino acids long. Germline CDR1 reads MDHEN; CDR2 reads SYDVKM.

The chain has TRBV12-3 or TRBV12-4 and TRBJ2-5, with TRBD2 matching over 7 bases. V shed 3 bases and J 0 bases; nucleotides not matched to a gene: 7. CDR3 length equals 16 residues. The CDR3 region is CASSLGGSGDQETQYF. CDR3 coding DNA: TGTGCCAGCAGTTTGGGAGGGAGCGGGGACCAAGAGACCCAGTACTTC.

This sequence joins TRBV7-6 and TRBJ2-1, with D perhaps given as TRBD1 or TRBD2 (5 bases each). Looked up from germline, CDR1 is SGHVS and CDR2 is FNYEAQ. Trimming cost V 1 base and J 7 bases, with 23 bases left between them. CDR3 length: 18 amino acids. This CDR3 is CASSLGATDLLRRNEQFF. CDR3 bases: TGTGCCAGCAGCTTAGGGGCGACAGACTTACTAAGGAGGAATGAGCAGTTCTTC.

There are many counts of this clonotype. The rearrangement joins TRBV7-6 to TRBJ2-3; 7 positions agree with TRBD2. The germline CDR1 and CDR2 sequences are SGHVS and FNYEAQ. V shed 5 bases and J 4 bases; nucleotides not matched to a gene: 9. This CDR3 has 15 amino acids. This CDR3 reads CASSIRDYPPDTQYF. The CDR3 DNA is TGTGCCAGCAGCATCCGGGACTACCCACCAGATACGCAGTATTTT.

CDR3 loop: CASSWPGTGGTEAFF. The CDR3 DNA follows: TGTGCCAGCAGTTGGCCTGGGACAGGGGGAACTGAAGCTTTCTTT. V is TRBV6-6 and J is TRBJ1-1, with 11 nucleotides matching TRBD1. Germline CDR1 and CDR2: MNHNY and SVGAGI (reference sequence). The CDR3 runs 15 residues. V lost 4 bases and J lost 5; bases outside the gene matches: 6.

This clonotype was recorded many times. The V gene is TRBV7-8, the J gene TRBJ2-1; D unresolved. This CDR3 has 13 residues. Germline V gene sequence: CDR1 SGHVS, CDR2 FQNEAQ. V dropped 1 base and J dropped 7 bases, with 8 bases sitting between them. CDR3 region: CASSLGRVNEQFF. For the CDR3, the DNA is TGTGCCAGCAGCTTAGGAAGGGTAAATGAGCAGTTCTTC.

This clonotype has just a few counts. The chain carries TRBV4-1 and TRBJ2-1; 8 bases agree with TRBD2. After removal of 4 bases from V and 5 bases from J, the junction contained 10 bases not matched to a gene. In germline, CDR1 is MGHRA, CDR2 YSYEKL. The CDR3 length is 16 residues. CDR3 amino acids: CASSPQRLAGDNEQFF. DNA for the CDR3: TGCGCCAGCAGCCCACAAAGGCTAGCGGGCGACAATGAGCAGTTCTTC.

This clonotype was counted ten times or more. The CDR3 loop reads CASSFPRLRRGNEQFF. CDR3 nucleotide sequence: TGTGCCAGCAGCTTTCCTAGACTCCGGAGGGGCAATGAGCAGTTCTTC. The chain carries TRBV7-8 and TRBJ2-1, with a tentative D call TRBD2 (6 bases). V was shortened by 3 bases and J by 6 bases, with 18 bases between the two germline ends. This CDR3 is 16 amino acids long. Germline CDR1 SGHVS, CDR2 FQNEAQ.

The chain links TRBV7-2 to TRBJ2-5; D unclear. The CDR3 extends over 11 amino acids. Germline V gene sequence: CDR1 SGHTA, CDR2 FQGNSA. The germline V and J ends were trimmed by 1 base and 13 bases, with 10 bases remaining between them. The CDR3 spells CASSLESVRYF. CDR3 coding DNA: TGTGCCAGCAGCTTAGAAAGCGTTCGGTACTTC.

The CDR3 DNA reads TGTGCCAGCAGTTATAATCAGCCCCAGCATTTT. Translating gives CASSYNQPQHF. The chain joins TRBV6-1 to TRBJ1-5, with D unclear. The CDR3 spans 11 residues. V shed 5 bases and J shed 4 bases, with 3 bases lying between them. The germline CDR1 and CDR2 sequences are MNHNS and SASEGT.

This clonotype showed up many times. Written as DNA, the CDR3 is TGTGCCAGCAGTTTAGCCGGGTTGGGGGGAGCTGGAAACACCATATATTTT. Translation: CASSLAGLGGAGNTIYF. The J gene is TRBJ1-3, the V gene TRBV12-3 or TRBV12-4; tentative D call: TRBD1 (5 bases). The CDR3 length is 17 residues. With 0 bases removed from V and 2 bases from J, the gap between germline ends came to 14 bases.

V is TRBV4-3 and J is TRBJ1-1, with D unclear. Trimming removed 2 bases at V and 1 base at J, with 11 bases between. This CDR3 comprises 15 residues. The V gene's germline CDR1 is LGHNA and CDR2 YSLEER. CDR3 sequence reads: CASSQHRSRNTEAFF. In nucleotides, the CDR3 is TGCGCCAGCAGCCAACACCGGAGCAGGAACACTGAAGCTTTCTTT.

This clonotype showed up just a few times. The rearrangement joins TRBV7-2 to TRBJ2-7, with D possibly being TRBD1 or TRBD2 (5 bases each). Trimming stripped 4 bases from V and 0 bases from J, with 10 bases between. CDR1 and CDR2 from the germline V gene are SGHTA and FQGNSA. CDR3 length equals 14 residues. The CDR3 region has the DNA TGTGCCAGCAGCTACCGGGACGTCTCCTACGAGCAGTACTTC. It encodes CASSYRDVSYEQYF.

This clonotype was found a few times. The CDR3 sequence is CSARDRGYEQYF. As DNA, the CDR3 is TGCAGTGCTAGAGACAGGGGTTACGAGCAGTACTTC. The genes are TRBV20-1 and TRBJ2-7; TRBD1 is a possible D gene (6 bases). Germline CDR1 DFQATT, CDR2 SNEGSKA (reference sequence). There are 12 residues in the CDR3. V dropped 0 bases and J dropped 4 bases, with 7 bases sitting between them.